This entry features one T cell receptor beta chain sequence. Its antigen is as yet unknown. This record belongs to a study of shared clonotypes between healthy human individuals. When replicate PCRs were run on sorted subsets, they used 200 ng DNA, 30,000 to 35,000 T cell genomes. Repertoires were generated with immunoSEQ multiplex PCR, while TCRdb's copy carries only in-frame clones and drops some. Found here are about 2,500,000 clones, around nine tenths of them singletons; the top ten hold over 0.12%. CDR1 is MGHRA, CDR2 YSYEKL, per germline. The germline V and J ends were trimmed by 2 bases and 9 bases, with 17 bases remaining between them. The CDR3 runs to 16 residues. Overall study findings and caveats: Lower generation probabilities were found for non-shared clonotypes than for those shared by all four donors. Clonotypes that were shared across four donors made up approximately 5% of naive CD4 clonotypes.

The study separated CD4+ cells into CD45RA+ naive and CD45RA-negative memory subsets. This sequence joins TRBV4-1 and TRBJ1-6, with D uncertain. Sequencing input: naive CD4+ T cells sorted from blood. The subset is: CD45RA+ positively selected. The TCR comes from a man aged 18 to 30 in good health. CDR3 residues: CASSQNTRRDSSPLHF. In DNA form, the CDR3 reads TGCGCCAGCAGCCAAAATACGCGCCGGGATAGTTCACCCCTCCACTTT.